A selection of T cell receptor beta chains follows, all from one sample in a study of CD8+CD57+ T cells in acquired aplastic anemia. MiXCR, applied by TCRdb to the reads, yields one record per CDR3 protein. The data show 450,000 to 600,000 distinct CDR3 sequences, with around 33% seen just once and roughly 0.89% held by the top ten. The sample taken for sequencing was sorted CD4+, CD8+, or CD8+CD57+ T cells (not recorded which) from PBMCs. These receptors originate from a human donor with aplastic anemia. Both conserved end residues are part of each CDR3. The order of the fields is J gene, V gene, clone size, D gene, CDR3 protein, CDR3 DNA. The D gene is left open where the match is weak. Clone size is not always given. Where it is, it says once, few, many or a class for expanded clones.

TRBJ2-7,TRBV4-1,.,.,CASSLTDRIYEQYF,TGCGCCAGCAGCCTGACCGACAGGATCTACGAGCAGTACTTC
TRBJ1-2,TRBV2,.,.,CASSERSGGYTF,TGTGCCAGCAGTGAACGGTCAGGGGGCTACACCTTC
TRBJ1-5,TRBV12-3/TRBV12-4,few,.,CASSKRTAPRSQHF,TGTGCCAGCAGCAAAAGGACAGCCCCGAGATCCCAGCATTTT
TRBJ1-5,TRBV6-5,.,TRBD1,CASGYSRTGAFNQPQHF,TGTGCCAGCGGTTACTCCCGGACAGGGGCCTTCAATCAGCCCCAGCATTTT
TRBJ2-7,TRBV7-3,many,TRBD1,CASSYRQGHEQYF,TGTGCCAGCAGCTACCGACAGGGCCACGAGCAGTACTTC
TRBJ1-2,TRBV12-3/TRBV12-4,many,.,CASSLVTGMFGYTF,TGTGCCAGCAGTTTAGTAACAGGGATGTTCGGCTACACCTTC
TRBJ1-6,TRBV5-5,many,TRBD1,CASSLTGVSPLHF,TGTGCCAGCAGCTTGACAGGGGTTTCACCCCTCCACTTT
TRBJ1-1,TRBV25-1,.,TRBD1,CASSLGGTATGGTEAFF,TGTGCCAGCAGCTTAGGGGGGACAGCGACGGGGGGAACTGAAGCTTTCTTT
TRBJ2-7,TRBV4-2,many,TRBD1,CASRGTGEEQYF,TGTGCCAGCAGAGGGACAGGGGAAGAGCAGTACTTC
TRBJ2-1,TRBV24-1,.,TRBD1,CATSDPRTGSSYNEQFF,TGTGCCACCAGTGACCCTAGGACAGGGAGTTCCTACAATGAGCAGTTCTTC
TRBJ2-7,TRBV20-1,.,TRBD2,CSARAGGDHREQYF,TGCAGTGCTAGAGCGGGGGGGGATCATCGCGAGCAGTACTTC
TRBJ1-2,TRBV20-1,many,TRBD1,CSARHRGLSGYTF,TGCAGTGCTAGACACAGGGGGCTGAGTGGCTACACCTTC
TRBJ1-2,TRBV5-5,.,.,CASSLSKDRNYGYTF,TGTGCCAGCAGCTTGTCTAAGGACAGAAACTATGGCTACACCTTC
TRBJ2-1,TRBV25-1,many,TRBD2,CASSKSGRGEQFF,TGTGCCAGCAGCAAAAGCGGGAGGGGTGAGCAGTTCTTC
TRBJ1-1,TRBV7-8,many,TRBD1,CASSNGQVRPEAFF,TGTGCCAGCAGCAATGGACAGGTTCGTCCTGAAGCTTTCTTT
TRBJ2-1,TRBV20-1,.,.,CSARVSWLPEQFF,TGCAGTGCTAGGGTGAGTTGGCTCCCTGAGCAGTTCTTC
TRBJ2-1,TRBV4-2,.,.,CASSQEPSDNEQFF,TGTGCCAGCAGCCAAGAACCCTCGGACAATGAGCAGTTCTTC
TRBJ1-6,TRBV10-3,.,TRBD1,CASSTGTGGGFSPLHF,TGTGCCAGCAGCACCGGGACAGGGGGCGGTTTTTCACCCCTCCACTTT
TRBJ1-6,TRBV30,.,.,CAWGGSKRPISYNSPLHF,TGTGCCTGGGGTGGGAGCAAAAGACCCATCTCCTATAATTCACCCCTCCACTTT
TRBJ2-1,TRBV7-9,few,.,CASSQNSLANEQFF,TGTGCCAGCAGCCAAAATTCACTAGCCAATGAGCAGTTCTTC
TRBJ2-7,TRBV3-1,.,.,CASSQREYEQYF,TGTGCCAGCAGCCAACGGGAGTACGAGCAGTACTTC
TRBJ2-1,TRBV20-1,.,.,CSARDIRYYNEQFF,TGCAGTGCTAGAGATATCAGGTACTACAATGAGCAGTTCTTC
TRBJ2-1,TRBV20-1,few,.,CSARDLSGNEQFF,TGCAGTGCTAGAGATTTGTCCGGCAATGAGCAGTTCTTC
TRBJ2-1,TRBV18,few,.,CASSPYVGADEQFF,TGTGCCAGCTCACCTTACGTCGGGGCGGATGAGCAGTTCTTC
TRBJ1-6,TRBV6-5,few,TRBD1,CASSSSGTGDSPLHF,TGTGCCAGCAGTTCCTCCGGGACAGGGGACTCACCCCTCCACTTT
TRBJ1-5,TRBV20-1,.,.,CSATERGRGNQPQHF,TGCAGTGCTACAGAAAGGGGACGAGGCAATCAGCCCCAGCATTTT
TRBJ1-1,TRBV9,many,.,CASSVVGSLNTEAFF,TGTGCCAGCAGCGTAGTTGGGTCCCTGAACACTGAAGCTTTCTTT
TRBJ2-7,TRBV2,.,.,CASSFRGPGFHEQYF,TGTGCCAGCAGTTTCAGAGGACCGGGGTTTCACGAGCAGTACTTC
TRBJ1-5,TRBV25-1,many,TRBD1,CASSDGRGVQPQHF,TGTGCCAGCAGTGATGGCAGGGGGGTTCAGCCCCAGCATTTT
TRBJ2-3,TRBV24-1,many,.,CATSDSVPDTQYF,TGTGCCACCAGTGATTCCGTGCCAGATACGCAGTATTTT
TRBJ1-2,TRBV5-1,many,TRBD1,CASSPQGFNYGYTF,TGCGCCAGCAGTCCACAGGGGTTCAACTATGGCTACACCTTC
TRBJ1-1,TRBV6-1,few,.,CASKPGGGVEAFF,TGTGCCAGCAAACCCGGGGGGGGTGTTGAAGCTTTCTTT
TRBJ2-7,TRBV7-9,.,.,CASSLAGWEQYF,TGTGCCAGCAGCTTAGCAGGGTGGGAGCAGTACTTC
TRBJ1-5,TRBV2,.,TRBD1,CASTKQGFDQPQHF,TGTGCCAGCACCAAACAGGGGTTCGATCAGCCCCAGCATTTT
TRBJ2-3,TRBV20-1,many,TRBD2,CSAGIFSGGTDTQYF,TGCAGTGCTGGCATCTTCTCGGGAGGGACAGATACGCAGTATTTT
TRBJ1-3,TRBV19,few,.,CASSISMSLTSGNTIYF,TGTGCCAGTAGTATATCAATGAGCTTAACCTCTGGAAACACCATATATTTT
TRBJ1-6,TRBV19,few,.,CASSPSGLRDLHF,TGTGCCAGTAGTCCCTCGGGACTTAGGGACCTCCACTTT
TRBJ2-1,TRBV24-1,few,TRBD2,CATSDLPGGSYNEQFF,TGTGCCACCAGTGATTTACCGGGGGGCTCCTACAATGAGCAGTTCTTC
TRBJ2-7,TRBV5-1,.,TRBD2,CANSARASGGSHPYEQYF,TGCGCCAACAGCGCCAGGGCTAGCGGGGGGAGCCATCCCTACGAGCAGTACTTC
TRBJ1-5,TRBV19,.,TRBD1,CASGISRTGPNQPQHF,TGTGCCAGTGGTATCAGCCGGACAGGCCCCAATCAGCCCCAGCATTTT
TRBJ1-2,TRBV6-5,few,.,CASSWSLDNFLGYTF,TGTGCCAGCAGTTGGTCTCTCGACAACTTCTTGGGCTACACCTTC
TRBJ2-7,TRBV7-2,many,.,CASSLERNYEQYF,TGTGCCAGCAGCTTAGAACGTAATTACGAGCAGTACTTC
TRBJ2-5,TRBV15,.,.,CATSSSGAQETQYF,TGTGCCACCAGCAGTAGCGGAGCCCAAGAGACCCAGTACTTC
TRBJ2-5,TRBV7-2,.,TRBD2,CASSSKAGGHQETQYF,TGTGCCAGCAGCTCTAAAGCGGGGGGACACCAAGAGACCCAGTACTTC
TRBJ1-1,TRBV10-3,.,.,CASRSTGAAEALNTEAFF,TGTGCCAGCAGGTCTACAGGAGCCGCCGAGGCCCTTAACACTGAAGCTTTCTTT
TRBJ1-4,TRBV2,few,.,CASSQERGEKLFF,TGTGCCAGCAGTCAGGAGCGGGGAGAAAAACTGTTTTTT
TRBJ2-3,TRBV2,.,TRBD2,CASSEGLAGGPSQYF,TGTGCCAGCAGTGAAGGGCTAGCGGGAGGGCCGTCGCAGTATTTT
TRBJ1-3,TRBV10-3,.,TRBD1,CAISELGTEFSGNTIYF,TGTGCCATCAGTGAGTTGGGGACAGAGTTTTCTGGAAACACCATATATTTT
TRBJ2-7,TRBV5-6,few,TRBD1,CASSLVGQGVDEQYF,TGTGCCAGCAGCTTGGTAGGACAGGGGGTCGACGAGCAGTACTTC
TRBJ2-7,TRBV10-2,.,TRBD2,CASRLSGDAYEQYF,TGCGCCAGCAGACTTAGCGGGGACGCCTACGAGCAGTACTTC
TRBJ2-1,TRBV20-1,.,.,CSATSREGLLPGVTF,TGCAGTGCCACTTCTAGGGAAGGACTCCTGCCAGGGGTGACCTTC
TRBJ1-1,TRBV2,many,TRBD1,CASSGGRGQMNTEAFF,TGTGCCAGCAGTGGGGGGAGGGGACAGATGAACACTGAAGCTTTCTTT
TRBJ2-1,TRBV29-1,few,.,CSVGVGRGYDNEQFF,TGCAGCGTTGGTGTCGGCAGGGGATACGACAATGAGCAGTTCTTC
TRBJ1-3,TRBV6-1,.,.,CASGETANSGNTIYF,TGTGCCAGCGGAGAAACAGCGAACTCTGGAAACACCATATATTTT
TRBJ2-3,TRBV6-1,few,.,CASTRDGGTDTQYF,TGTGCCAGCACCCGGGATGGCGGCACAGATACGCAGTATTTT
TRBJ2-7,TRBV27,many,.,CAQRRRCLYF,TGTGCCCAACGACGGAGGTGTTTGTACTTC
TRBJ1-1,TRBV20-1,.,.,CSAREGTLINTEAFF,TGCAGTGCTAGAGAGGGAACTTTAATTAACACTGAAGCTTTCTTT
TRBJ2-5,TRBV29-1,many,TRBD2,CSVDVWASGRYQETQYF,TGCAGCGTTGATGTCTGGGCTAGCGGGAGGTACCAAGAGACCCAGTACTTC
TRBJ1-2,TRBV12-3/TRBV12-4,many,.,CASSPRPQGNYGYTF,TGTGCCAGCAGTCCCCGTCCCCAGGGAAACTATGGCTACACCTTC